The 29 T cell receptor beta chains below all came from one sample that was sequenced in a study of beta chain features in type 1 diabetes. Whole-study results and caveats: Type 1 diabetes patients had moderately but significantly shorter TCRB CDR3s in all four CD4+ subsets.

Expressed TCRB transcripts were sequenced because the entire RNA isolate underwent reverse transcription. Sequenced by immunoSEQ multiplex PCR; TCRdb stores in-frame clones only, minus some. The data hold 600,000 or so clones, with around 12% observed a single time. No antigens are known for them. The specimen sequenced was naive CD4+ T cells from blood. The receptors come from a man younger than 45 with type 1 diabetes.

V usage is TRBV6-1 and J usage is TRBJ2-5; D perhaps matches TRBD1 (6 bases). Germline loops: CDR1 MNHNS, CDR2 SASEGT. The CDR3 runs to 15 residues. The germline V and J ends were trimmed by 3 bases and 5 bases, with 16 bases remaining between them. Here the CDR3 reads CASSDALQGRETQYF. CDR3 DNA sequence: TGTGCCAGCAGTGACGCCTTACAGGGTAGGGAGACCCAGTACTTC.

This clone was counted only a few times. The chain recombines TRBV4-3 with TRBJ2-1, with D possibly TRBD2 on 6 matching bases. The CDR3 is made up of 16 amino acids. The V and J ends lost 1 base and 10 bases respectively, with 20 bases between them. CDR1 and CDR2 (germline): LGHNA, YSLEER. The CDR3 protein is CASSQGGAGLEKEQFF. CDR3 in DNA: TGCGCCAGCAGCCAAGGGGGAGCGGGCCTAGAGAAAGAGCAGTTCTTC.

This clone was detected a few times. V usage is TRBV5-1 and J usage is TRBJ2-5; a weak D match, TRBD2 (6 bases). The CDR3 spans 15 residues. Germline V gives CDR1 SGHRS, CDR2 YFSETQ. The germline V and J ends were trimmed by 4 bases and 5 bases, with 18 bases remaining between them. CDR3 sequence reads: CASSPGPGEDETQYF. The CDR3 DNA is TGCGCCAGCAGCCCCGGGCCGGGGGAGGACGAGACCCAGTACTTC.

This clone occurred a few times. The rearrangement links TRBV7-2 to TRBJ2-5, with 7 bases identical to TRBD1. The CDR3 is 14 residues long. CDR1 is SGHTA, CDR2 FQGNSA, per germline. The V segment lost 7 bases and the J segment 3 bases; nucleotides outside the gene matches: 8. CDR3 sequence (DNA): TGTGCCAGCACCCCGGGACAGAATGAAGAGACCCAGTACTTC. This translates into CASTPGQNEETQYF.

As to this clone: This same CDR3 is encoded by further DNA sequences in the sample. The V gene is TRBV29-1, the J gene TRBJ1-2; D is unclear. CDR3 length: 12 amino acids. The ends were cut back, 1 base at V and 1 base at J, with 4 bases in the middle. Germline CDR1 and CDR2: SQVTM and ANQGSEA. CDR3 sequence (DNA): TGCAGCGTTGAAGGGGTTAACTATGGCTACACCTTC. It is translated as CSVEGVNYGYTF.

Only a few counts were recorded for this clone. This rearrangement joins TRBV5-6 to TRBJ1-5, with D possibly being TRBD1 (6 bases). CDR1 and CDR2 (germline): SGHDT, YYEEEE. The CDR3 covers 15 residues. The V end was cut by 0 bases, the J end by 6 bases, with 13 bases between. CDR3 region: CASSLAAGASQPQHF. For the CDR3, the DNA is TGTGCCAGCAGCTTGGCGGCAGGGGCTAGTCAGCCCCAGCATTTT.

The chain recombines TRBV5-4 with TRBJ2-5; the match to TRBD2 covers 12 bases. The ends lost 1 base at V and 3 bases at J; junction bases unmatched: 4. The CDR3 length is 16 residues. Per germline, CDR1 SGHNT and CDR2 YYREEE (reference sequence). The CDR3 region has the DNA TGTGCCAGCAGCTTGTTTCGGACTAGCGGGGAAGAGACCCAGTACTTC. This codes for CASSLFRTSGEETQYF.

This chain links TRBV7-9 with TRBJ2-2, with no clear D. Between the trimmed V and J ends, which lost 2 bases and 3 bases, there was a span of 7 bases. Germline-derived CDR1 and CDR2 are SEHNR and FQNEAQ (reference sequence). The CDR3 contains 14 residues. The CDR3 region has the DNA TGTGCCAGCAGCTTATCTTCCGACACCGGGGAGCTGTTTTTT. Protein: CASSLSSDTGELFF.

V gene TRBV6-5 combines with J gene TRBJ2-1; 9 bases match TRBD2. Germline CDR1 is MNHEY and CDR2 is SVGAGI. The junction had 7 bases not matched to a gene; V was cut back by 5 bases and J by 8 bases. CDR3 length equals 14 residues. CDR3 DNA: TGTGCCAGCAGTATTAGCGGGGGACGAGATGAGCAGTTCTTC. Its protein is CASSISGGRDEQFF.

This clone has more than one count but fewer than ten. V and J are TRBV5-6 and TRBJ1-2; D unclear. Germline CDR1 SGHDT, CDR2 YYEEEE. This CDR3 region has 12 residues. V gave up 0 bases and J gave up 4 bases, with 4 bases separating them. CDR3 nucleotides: TGTGCCAGCAGCTTGGAATCCTATGGCTACACCTTC. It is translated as CASSLESYGYTF.

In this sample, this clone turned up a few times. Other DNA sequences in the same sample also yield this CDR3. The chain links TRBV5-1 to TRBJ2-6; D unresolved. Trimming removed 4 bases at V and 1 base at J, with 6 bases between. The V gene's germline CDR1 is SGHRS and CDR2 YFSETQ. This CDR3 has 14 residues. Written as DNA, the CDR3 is TGCGCCAGCAGCCTGATATCTGGGGCCAACGTCCTGACTTTC. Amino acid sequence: CASSLISGANVLTF.

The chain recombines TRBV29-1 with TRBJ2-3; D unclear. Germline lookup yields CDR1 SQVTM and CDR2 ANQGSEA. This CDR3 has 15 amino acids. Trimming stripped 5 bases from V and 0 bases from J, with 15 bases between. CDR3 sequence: CSVSSEQASTDTQYF. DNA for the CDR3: TGCAGCGTTAGCTCGGAGCAGGCTAGCACAGATACGCAGTATTTT.

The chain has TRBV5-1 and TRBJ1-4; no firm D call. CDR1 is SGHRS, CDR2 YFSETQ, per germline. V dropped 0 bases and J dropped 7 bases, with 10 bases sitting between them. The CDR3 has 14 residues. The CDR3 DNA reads TGCGCCAGCAGCTTGGGTCTCGGGGTTGAAAAACTGTTTTTT. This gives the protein CASSLGLGVEKLFF.

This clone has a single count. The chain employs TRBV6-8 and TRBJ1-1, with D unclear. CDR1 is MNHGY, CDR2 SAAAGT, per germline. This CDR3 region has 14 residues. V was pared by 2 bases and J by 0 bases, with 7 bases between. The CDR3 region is CASSYRRLNTEAFF. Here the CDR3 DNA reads TGTGCCAGCAGTTACCGTCGATTGAACACTGAAGCTTTCTTT.

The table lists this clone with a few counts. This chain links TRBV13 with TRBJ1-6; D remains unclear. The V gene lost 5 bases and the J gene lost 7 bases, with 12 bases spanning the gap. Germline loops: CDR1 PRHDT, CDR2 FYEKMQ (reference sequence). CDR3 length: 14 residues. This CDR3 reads CASSDTRSNSPLHF. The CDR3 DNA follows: TGTGCCAGCAGCGACACCAGGAGCAATTCACCCCTCCACTTT.

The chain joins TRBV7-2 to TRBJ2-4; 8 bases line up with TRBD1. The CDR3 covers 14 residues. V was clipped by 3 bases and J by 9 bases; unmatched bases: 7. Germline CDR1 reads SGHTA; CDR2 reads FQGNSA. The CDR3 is CASSLGQEEGIQYF. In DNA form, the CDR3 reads TGTGCCAGCAGCTTGGGACAGGAGGAGGGCATTCAGTACTTC. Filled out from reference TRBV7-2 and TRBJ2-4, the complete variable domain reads GAGVSQSPSNKVTEKGKDVELRCDPISGHTALYWYRQSLGQGLEFLIYFQGNSAPDKSGLPSDRFSAERTGGSVSTLTIQRTQQEDSAVYLCASSLGQEEGIQYFGAGTRLSVL.

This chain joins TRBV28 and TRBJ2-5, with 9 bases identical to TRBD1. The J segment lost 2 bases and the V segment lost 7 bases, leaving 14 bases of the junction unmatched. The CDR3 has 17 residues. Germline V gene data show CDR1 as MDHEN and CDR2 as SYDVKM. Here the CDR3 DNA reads TGTGCCAGCACCTCCCGTCCGAGGACAGGGGAACAAGAGACCCAGTACTTC. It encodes CASTSRPRTGEQETQYF.

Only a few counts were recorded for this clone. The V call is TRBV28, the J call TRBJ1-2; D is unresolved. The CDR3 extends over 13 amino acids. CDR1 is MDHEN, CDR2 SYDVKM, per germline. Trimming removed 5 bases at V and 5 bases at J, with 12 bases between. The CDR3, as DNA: TGTGCCAGCAGTCGACACACAGATTATGGCTACACCTTC. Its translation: CASSRHTDYGYTF.

CDR3 sequence reads: CASSTWTGPLRGYTF. The CDR3 DNA sequence: TGCGCCAGCAGCACCTGGACAGGGCCCTTGAGAGGCTACACCTTC. V and J are TRBV5-1 and TRBJ1-2, with 8 bases fitting TRBD1. With 4 bases clipped from V and 8 bases from J, the junction kept 13 bases outside the gene matches. The CDR3 is 15 amino acids. CDR1 is SGHRS, CDR2 YFSETQ, per germline.

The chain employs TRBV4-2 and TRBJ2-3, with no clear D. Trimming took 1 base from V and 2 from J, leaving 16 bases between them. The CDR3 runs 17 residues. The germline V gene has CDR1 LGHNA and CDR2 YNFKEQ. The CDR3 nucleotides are TGTGCCAGCAGCCAAGGGGCAAAGGCGCGCCCCACAGATACGCAGTATTTT. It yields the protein CASSQGAKARPTDTQYF.

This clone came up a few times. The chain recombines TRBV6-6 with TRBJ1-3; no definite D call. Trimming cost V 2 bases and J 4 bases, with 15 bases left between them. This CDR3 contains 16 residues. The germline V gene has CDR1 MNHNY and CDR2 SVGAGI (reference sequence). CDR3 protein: CASSYERAGEGNTIYF. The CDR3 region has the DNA TGTGCCAGCAGTTACGAGCGCGCGGGAGAGGGAAACACCATATATTTT.

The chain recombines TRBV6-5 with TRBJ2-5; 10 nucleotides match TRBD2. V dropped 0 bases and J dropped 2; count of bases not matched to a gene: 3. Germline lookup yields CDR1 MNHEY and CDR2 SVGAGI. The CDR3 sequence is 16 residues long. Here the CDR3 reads CASSYSGLAVQETQYF. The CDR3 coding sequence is TGTGCCAGCAGTTACTCCGGACTAGCGGTACAAGAGACCCAGTACTTC.

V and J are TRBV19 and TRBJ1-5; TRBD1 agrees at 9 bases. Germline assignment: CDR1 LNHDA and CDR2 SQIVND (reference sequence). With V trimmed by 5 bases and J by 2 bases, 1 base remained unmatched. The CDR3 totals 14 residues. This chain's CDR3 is CASSWDRGNQPQHF. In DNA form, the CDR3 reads TGTGCCAGTAGTTGGGACAGGGGCAATCAGCCCCAGCATTTT. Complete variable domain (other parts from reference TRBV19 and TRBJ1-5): DGGITQSPKYLFRKEGQNVTLSCEQNLNHDAMYWYRQDPGQGLRLIYYSQIVNDFQKGDIAEGYSVSREKKESFPLTVTSAQKNPTAFYLCASSWDRGNQPQHFGDGTRLSIL.

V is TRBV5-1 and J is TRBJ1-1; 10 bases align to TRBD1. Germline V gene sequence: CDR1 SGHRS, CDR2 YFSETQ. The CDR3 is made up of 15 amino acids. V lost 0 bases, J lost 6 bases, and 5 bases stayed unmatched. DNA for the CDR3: TGCGCCAGCAGCTTGGGGACAGGGGGATTGGCTGAAGCTTTCTTT. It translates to CASSLGTGGLAEAFF. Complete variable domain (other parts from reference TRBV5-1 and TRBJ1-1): KAGVTQTPRYLIKTRGQQVTLSCSPISGHRSVSWYQQTPGQGLQFLFEYFSETQRNKGNFPGRFSGRQFSNSRSEMNVSTLELGDSALYLCASSLGTGGLAEAFFGQGTRLTVV.

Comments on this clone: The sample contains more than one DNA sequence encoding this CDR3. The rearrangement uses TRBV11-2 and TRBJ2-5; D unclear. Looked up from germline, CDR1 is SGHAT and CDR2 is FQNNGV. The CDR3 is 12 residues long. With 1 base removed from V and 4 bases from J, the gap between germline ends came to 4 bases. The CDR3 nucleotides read TGTGCCAGCAGCTTAGCGGGAGAGACCCAGTACTTC. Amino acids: CASSLAGETQYF.

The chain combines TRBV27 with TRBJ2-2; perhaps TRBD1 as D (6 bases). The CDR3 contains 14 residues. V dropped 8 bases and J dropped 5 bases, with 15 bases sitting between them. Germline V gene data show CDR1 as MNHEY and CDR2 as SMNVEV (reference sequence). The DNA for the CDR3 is TGTGCCAGCCTGGGACACCTAGGGACCGGGGAGCTGTTTTTT. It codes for CASLGHLGTGELFF.

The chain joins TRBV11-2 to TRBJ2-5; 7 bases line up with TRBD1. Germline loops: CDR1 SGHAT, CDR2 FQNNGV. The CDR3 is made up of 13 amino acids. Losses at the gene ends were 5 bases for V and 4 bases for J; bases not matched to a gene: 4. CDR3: CASSVRDRETQYF. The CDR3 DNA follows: TGTGCCAGCAGCGTCCGGGACAGAGAGACCCAGTACTTC.

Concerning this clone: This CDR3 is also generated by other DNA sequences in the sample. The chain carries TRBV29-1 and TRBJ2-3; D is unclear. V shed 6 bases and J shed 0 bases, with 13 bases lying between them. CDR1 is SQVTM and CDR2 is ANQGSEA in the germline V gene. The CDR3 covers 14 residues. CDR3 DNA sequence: TGCAGCGTGGGTCTGGGCGGAAGCACAGATACGCAGTATTTT. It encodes CSVGLGGSTDTQYF.

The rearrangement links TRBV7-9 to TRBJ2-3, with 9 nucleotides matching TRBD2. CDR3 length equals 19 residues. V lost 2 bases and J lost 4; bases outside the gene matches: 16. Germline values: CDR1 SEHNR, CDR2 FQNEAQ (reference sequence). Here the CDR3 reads CASSLYVGGTSKSADTQYF. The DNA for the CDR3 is TGTGCCAGCAGCTTATATGTCGGTGGGACTAGCAAGAGCGCAGATACGCAGTATTTT.